This TCR beta chain was sequenced for a study of regulatory T cells in long-lasting Graves disease. According to the study, TCR beta libraries were built with iRepertoire HTBI primers and CDR3-region Arm-PCR. Each CDR3 protein gets one entry after TCRdb re-called the multiplex PCR reads with MiXCR. The sample records about 540,000 distinct CDR3 sequences, less than 15% being singletons. Documented time point: newly diagnosed GD, antithyroid drugs for less than 3 months. PBMC-extracted RNA yielded the TCR library. V lost 5 bases and J 0 bases, leaving 9 bases between the germline ends. Germline CDR1 and CDR2: DFQATT and SNEGSKA (reference sequence). This CDR3 has 13 amino acids. These data also formed part of another study, on T cells in Graves' hyperthyroidism and ophthalmopathy. That work adds: Hyperthyroidism, newly diagnosed and lasting under 2 months, affected patients aged 18 to 65. TCR CDR3 regions were first amplified by RT-PCR with HTBI primers. Most clonotypes that expanded in the thyroid above 0.001 also showed up in blood.

The sample was peripheral blood mononuclear cells (PBMCs), taken at new diagnosis, from a patient treated with antithyroid drugs. This receptor was taken from a man between 25 and 39 years old with Graves disease. J is TRBJ2-3 and V is TRBV20-1, with D possibly TRBD2 on 6 matching bases. As DNA, the CDR3 is TGCAGTGCTCAAGCGGGTAGCACAGATACGCAGTATTTT. Protein product: CSAQAGSTDTQYF.